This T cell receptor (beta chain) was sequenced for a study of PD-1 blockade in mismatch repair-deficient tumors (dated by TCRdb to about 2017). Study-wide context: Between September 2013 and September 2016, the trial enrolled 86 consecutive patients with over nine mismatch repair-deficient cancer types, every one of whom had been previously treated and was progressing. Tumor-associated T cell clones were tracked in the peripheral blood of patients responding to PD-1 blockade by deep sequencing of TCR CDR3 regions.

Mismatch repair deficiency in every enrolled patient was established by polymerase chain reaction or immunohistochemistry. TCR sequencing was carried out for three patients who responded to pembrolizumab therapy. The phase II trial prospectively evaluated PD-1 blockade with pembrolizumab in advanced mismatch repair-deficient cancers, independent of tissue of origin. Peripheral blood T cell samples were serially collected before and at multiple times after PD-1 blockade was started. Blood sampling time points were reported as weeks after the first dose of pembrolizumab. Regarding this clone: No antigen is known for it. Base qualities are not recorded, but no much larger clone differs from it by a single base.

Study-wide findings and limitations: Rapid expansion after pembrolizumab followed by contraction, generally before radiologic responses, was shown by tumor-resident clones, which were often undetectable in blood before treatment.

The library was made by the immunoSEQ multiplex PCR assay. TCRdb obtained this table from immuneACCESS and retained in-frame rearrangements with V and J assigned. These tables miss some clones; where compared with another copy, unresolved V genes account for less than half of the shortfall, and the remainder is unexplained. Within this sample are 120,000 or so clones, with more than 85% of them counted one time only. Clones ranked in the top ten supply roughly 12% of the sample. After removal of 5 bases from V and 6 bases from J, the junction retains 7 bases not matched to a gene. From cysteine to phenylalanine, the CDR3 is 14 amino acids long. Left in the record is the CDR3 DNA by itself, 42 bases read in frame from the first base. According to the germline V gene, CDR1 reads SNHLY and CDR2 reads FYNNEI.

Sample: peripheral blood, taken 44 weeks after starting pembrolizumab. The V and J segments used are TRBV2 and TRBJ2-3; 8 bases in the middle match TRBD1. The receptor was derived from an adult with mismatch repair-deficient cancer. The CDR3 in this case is CASSPPQGADTQYF. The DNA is TGTGCCAGCAGTCCCCCCCAGGGGGCGGATACGCAGTATTTT.